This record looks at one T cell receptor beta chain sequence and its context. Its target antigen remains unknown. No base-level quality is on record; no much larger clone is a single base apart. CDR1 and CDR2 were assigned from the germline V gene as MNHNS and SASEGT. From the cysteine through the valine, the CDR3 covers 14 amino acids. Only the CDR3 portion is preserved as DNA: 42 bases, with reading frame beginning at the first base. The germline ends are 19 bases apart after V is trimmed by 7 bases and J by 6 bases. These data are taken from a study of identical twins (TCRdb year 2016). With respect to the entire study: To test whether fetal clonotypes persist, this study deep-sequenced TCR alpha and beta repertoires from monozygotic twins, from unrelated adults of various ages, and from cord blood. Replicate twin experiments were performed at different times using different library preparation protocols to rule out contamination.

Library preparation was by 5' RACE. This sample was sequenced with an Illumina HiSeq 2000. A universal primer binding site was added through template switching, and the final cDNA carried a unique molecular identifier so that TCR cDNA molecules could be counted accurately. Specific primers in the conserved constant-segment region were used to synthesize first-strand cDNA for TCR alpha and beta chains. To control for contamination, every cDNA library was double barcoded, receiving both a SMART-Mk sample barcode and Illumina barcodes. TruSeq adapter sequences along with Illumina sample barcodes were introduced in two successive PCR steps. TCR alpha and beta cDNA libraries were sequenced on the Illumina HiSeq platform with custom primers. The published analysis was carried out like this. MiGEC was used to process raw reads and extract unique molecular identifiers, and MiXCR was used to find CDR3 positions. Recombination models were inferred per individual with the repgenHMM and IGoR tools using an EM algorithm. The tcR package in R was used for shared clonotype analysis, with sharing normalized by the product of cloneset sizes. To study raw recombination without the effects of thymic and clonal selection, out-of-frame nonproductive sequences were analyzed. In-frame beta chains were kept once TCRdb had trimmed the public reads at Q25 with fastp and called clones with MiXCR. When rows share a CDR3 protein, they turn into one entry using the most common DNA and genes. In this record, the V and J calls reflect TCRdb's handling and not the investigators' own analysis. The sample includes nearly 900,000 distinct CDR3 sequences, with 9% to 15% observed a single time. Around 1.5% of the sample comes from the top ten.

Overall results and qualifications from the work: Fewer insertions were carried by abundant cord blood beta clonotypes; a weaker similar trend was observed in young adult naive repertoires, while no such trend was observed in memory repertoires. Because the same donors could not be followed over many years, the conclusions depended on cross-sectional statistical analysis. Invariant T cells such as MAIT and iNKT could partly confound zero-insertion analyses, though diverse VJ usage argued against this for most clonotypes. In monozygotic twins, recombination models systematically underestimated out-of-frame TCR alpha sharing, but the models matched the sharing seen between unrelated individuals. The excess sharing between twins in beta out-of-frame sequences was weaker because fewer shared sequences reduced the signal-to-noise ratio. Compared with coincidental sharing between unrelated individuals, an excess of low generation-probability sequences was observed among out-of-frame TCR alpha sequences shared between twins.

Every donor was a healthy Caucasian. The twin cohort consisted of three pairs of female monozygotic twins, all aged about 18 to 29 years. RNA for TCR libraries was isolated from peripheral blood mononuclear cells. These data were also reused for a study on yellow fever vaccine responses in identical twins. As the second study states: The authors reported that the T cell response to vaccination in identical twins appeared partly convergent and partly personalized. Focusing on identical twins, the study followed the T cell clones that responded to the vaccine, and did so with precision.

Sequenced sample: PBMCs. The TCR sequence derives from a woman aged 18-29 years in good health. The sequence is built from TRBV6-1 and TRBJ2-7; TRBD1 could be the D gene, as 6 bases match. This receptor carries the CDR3 CASNRDRFWFEQYV. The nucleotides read TGTGCCAGCAATCGAGACAGGTTTTGGTTCGAGCAGTACGTC.